The present T cell receptor beta chain was sequenced within a study of CD8+ T cells in alopecia areata (dated by TCRdb to 2017 to 2018). Describing the broader study: Treated patients were enrolled in an open-label pilot trial of oral tofacitinib, 5 to 10 mg twice daily, for moderate-to-severe alopecia areata. Patients received tofacitinib for 6 to 18 months and were then followed off drug for 6 months to check for delayed response and recurrence. In treated patients, disease severity was measured using the SALT score, which gives the percentage of scalp surface area affected. To study T cell clonal expansion in alopecia areata, the researchers applied high-throughput TCRbeta sequencing to both the C3H/HeJ mouse model and human patients. In humans, TCRbeta sequencing was performed on scalp tissue and on sorted CD4+ and CD8+ peripheral blood T cells from healthy controls and from patients with patchy or totalis/universalis alopecia areata. Biopsies were taken from tofacitinib-treated patients at baseline and again at 4 and 24 weeks into treatment, and several of those patients also had a later scalp biopsy. Scalp clonality was compared across normal scalp (n=4), patchy alopecia areata scalp (n=8), and alopecia totalis/universalis scalp (n=8). The RNA source kit depended on sample type: the PAXgene miRNA kit for fixed scalp, the miRNeasy kit for PBMCs, and the RNeasy kit for mouse skin. Amplification of TCRbeta CDR3 regions was done by immunoSEQ multiplex PCR using 35 Vbeta forward primers and 13 Jbeta reverse primers.

The intended sense of this specimen's treatment or condition label: oral pan-JAK inhibitor, 5-10 mg twice daily. Lesional scalp punch biopsies and peripheral blood were obtained from alopecia areata patients. PBMCs were isolated by density centrifugation and stained for CD3, CD4 and CD8, and CD4+ and CD8+ T cells were sorted on a FACSAria. To note about this clone: Its antigen is unknown. Base-call qualities are not available, and no considerably larger clone is one nucleotide away.

What the authors observed across the whole study: Resident alphabeta T cells in normal human skin are also sequenced, complicating scalp TCR repertoire analysis, unlike mouse skin dominated by gammadelta T cells. Because the treated cohort was small and included a single nonresponder, larger studies are needed to assess links between baseline CD8+ expansion and response. Tofacitinib significantly lowered scalp clonality and the number of expanded CD8+ clones among the top 100 scalp clones. During tofacitinib treatment, many expanded lesional clones stuck around in both scalp and blood, and this persistence may partly explain why relapse happens after treatment is stopped. Higher clonality and more expanded CD8+ clones were observed in lesional scalp than in normal scalp, particularly in alopecia totalis/universalis, a finding suggestive of antigenic drive. TCR sequences shared between patients were less clear than in mice, possibly partly because of HLA diversity in the patient population.

The method behind the library was the immunoSEQ multiplex PCR assay. RNA was extracted from all samples and reverse transcribed into cDNA as template for TCR sequencing. SuperScript III was used for first-strand cDNA synthesis, primed with a 2:1 mix of oligo-dT and random hexamers. Amplification bias was assessed with a synthetic immune receptor repertoire, and residual bias was removed computationally. For the original study's pipeline: Raw reads were preprocessed to remove errors, and CDR3 was defined by IMGT conventions from the conserved cysteine to phenylalanine. Clonality was calculated as 1 minus Shannon entropy normalized by log2 of the number of productive unique TCRs. Whether each scalp clone was CD4 or CD8 was inferred by checking scalp TCRbeta sequences against the CD4 and CD8 repertoires from sorted blood. This is the immuneACCESS table as TCRdb keeps it, with only in-frame sequences that have V and J called. A part of the clones is gone; compared with another copy, unresolved V genes explain less than half, and the rest is unexplained. That table gives V, J and clone size, and the DNA gave D and trimming. The table for this sample lists 150,000 to 200,000 clones; roughly half of them were counted only once. Jointly, the top ten make up over 9.5% of the sample.

V loses 4 bases of germline sequence and J loses 2 bases, and the interval between the two ends is 7 bases. CDR1 and CDR2 are read off the germline V gene (reference sequence) as SEHNR and FQNEAQ. CDR3 length: 13 amino acids, cysteine to phenylalanine. Left in the record is the CDR3 DNA by itself, 39 bases read in frame from the first base. This chain joins TRBV7-9 to TRBJ2-3, with the D gene not clear enough to name. The receptor was isolated from a human donor with alopecia areata. The starting material was CD8+ T cells sorted from blood, obtained at week 52, from a patient treated with tofacitinib. The CDR3 in this case is CASSSPFTDTQYF. The DNA sequence is as follows: TGTGCCAGCAGCTCCCCCTTCACAGATACGCAGTATTTT.